This TCR beta chain was sequenced for a study of blood T cell repertoires in COVID-19. Method: immunoSEQ multiplex PCR; TCRdb's copy keeps in-frame clones and lacks some. The table has some 64,000 clones, roughly 87% seen once. CDR3 length: 15 amino acids. Germline loops: CDR1 SGDLS, CDR2 YYNGEE. Trimming removed 1 base from V and 3 bases from J, with 10 bases in between. The V call is TRBV9, the J call TRBJ1-4; possible D gene TRBD1, 6 bases. Sequencing was done on a sample of peripheral blood. The clonotype comes from a man in his forties or fifties with active COVID-19. CDR3 sequence: CASSVLGGPNEKLFF. As DNA, the CDR3 is TGTGCCAGCAGCGTATTAGGGGGACCTAATGAAAAACTGTTTTTT.